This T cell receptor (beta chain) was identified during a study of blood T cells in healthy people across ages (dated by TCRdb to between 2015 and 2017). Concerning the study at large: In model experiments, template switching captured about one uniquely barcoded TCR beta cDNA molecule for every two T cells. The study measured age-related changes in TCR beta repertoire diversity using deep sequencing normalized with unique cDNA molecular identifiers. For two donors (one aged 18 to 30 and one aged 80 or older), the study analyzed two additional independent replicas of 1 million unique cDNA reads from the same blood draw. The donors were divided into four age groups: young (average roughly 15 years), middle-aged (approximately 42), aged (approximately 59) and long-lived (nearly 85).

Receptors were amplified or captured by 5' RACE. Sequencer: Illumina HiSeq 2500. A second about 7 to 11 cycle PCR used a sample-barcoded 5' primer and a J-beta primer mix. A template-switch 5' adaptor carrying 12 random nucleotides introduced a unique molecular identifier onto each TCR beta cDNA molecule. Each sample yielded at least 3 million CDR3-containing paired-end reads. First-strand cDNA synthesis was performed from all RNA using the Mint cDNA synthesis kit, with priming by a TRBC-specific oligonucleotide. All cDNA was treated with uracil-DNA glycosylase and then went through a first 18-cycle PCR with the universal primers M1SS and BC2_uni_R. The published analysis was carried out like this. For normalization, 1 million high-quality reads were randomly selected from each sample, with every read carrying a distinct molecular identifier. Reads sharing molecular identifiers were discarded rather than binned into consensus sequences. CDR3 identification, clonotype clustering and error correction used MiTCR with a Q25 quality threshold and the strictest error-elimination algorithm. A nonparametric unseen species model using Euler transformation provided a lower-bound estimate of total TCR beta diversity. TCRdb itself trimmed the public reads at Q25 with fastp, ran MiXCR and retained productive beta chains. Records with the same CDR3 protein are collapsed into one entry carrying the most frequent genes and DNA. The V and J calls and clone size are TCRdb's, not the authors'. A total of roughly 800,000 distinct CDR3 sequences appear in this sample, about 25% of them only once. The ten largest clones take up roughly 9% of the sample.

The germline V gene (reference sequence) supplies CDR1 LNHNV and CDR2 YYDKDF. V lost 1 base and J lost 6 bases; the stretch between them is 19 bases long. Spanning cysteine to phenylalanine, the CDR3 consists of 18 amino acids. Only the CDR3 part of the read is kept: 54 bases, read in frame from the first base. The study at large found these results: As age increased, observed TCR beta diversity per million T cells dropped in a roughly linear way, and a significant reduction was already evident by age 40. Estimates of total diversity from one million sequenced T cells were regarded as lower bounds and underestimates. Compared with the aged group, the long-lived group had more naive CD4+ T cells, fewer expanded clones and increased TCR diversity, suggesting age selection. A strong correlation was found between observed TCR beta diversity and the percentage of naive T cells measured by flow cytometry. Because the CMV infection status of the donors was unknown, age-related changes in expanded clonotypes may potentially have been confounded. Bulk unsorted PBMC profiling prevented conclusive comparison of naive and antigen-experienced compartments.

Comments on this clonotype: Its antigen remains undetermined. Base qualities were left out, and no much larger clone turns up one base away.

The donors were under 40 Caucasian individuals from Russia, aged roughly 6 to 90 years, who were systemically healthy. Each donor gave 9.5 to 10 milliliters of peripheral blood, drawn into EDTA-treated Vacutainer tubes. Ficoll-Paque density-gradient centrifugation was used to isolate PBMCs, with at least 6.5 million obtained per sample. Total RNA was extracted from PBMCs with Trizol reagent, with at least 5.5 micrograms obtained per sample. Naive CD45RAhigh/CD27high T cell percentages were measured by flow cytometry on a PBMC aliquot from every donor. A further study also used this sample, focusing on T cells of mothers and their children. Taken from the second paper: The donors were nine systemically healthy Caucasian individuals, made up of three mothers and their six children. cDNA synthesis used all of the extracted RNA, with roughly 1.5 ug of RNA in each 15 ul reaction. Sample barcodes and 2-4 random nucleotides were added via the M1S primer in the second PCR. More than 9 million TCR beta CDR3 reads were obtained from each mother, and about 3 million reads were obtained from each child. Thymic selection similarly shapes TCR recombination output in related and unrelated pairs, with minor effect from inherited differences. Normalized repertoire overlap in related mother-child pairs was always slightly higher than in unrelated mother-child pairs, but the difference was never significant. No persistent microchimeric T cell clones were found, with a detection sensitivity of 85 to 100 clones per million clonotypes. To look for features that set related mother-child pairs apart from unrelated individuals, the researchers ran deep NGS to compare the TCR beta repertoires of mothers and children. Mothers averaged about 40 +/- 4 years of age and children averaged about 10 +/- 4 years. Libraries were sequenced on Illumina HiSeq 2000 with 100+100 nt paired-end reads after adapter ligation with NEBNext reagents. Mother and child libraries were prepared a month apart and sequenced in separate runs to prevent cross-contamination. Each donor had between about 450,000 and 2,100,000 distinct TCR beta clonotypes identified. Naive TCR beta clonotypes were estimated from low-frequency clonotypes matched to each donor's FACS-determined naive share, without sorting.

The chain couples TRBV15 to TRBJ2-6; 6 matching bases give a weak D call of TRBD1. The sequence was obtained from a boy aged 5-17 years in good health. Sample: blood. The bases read TGTGCCACCAGCAGAGGGCAGGGGCTCTCTGGGGCGGCCAACGTCCTGACTTTC. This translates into CATSRGQGLSGAANVLTF.